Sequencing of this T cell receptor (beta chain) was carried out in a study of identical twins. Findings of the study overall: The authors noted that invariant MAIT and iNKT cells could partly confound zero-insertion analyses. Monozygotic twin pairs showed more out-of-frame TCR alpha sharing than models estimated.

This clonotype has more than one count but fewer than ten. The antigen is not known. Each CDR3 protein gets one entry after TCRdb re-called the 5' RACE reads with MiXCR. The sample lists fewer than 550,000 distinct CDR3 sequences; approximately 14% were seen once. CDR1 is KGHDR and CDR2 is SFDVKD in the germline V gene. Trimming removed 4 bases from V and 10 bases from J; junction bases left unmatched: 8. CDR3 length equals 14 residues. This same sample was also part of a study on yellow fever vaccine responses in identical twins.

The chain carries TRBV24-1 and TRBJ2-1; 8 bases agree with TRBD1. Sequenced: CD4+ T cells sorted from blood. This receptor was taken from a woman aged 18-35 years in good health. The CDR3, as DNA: TGTGCCACCAGTGACCCCCGGACAGGGAACGAGCAGTTCTTC. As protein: CATSDPRTGNEQFF.